The clone carrying this T cell receptor (beta chain) was seen a few times. Its antigen is unidentified. The record originates from a study of T cell repertoires in cytomegalovirus infection. Study-level points and caveats: Individuals carrying CMV plus the relevant HLA were identified by cumulative frequency of public TCR beta families.

In germline, CDR1 is LNHDA, CDR2 SQIVND (reference sequence). V shed 5 bases, J shed 4 bases, and the junction held 8 bases outside the gene matches. This CDR3 has 15 residues. MiXCR, applied by TCRdb to the reads, yields one record per CDR3 protein. This repertoire shows under 800,000 distinct CDR3 sequences, 24% found once; its top ten account for roughly 8%. This sequence originates from a human donor in good health (CMV status not recorded). Some clones in this sample may be carry-over from other donors' samples. The rearrangement uses TRBV19 and TRBJ1-1, with 9 bases lining up with TRBD1. Sequenced sample: CD8+ T cells from PBMCs. Here the CDR3 DNA reads TGTGCCAGTAGTGTTCTCCCGGGACAGGGCACTGAAGCTTTCTTT. Translated: CASSVLPGQGTEAFF.